This T cell receptor (beta chain) was sequenced for a study of T cells in Graves' hyperthyroidism and ophthalmopathy. A NOSPECS grade of at least 4, a Clinical Activity Score of at least 3 and duration under 3 months were recorded in ophthalmopathy patients. The TCR beta CDR3 regions underwent amplification using RNA transcripts as the source. First-round RT-PCR targeting the TCR CDR3 was performed with the HTBI primer set. One entry per CDR3 protein results from TCRdb running MiXCR on the multiplex PCR reads. The sample consists of 450,000 to 550,000 distinct CDR3 sequences, around a quarter of them appearing once. This clonotype was found many times. This TCR derives from a woman aged 30 to 39 with Graves' ophthalmopathy. The specimen sequenced was blood.

CDR3 nucleotides: TGCGCCAGCAGCCAGACTCGGGGAGAGACCCAGTACTTC. Amino acid sequence: CASSQTRGETQYF. V gene TRBV4-1 combines with J gene TRBJ2-5; D is possibly TRBD2 (5 bases). Trimming took off 3 bases at V and 4 bases at J, with 9 bases between the two ends. This CDR3 comprises 13 residues. Germline values: CDR1 MGHRA, CDR2 YSYEKL.